This T cell receptor beta chain was sequenced for a study of shared clonotypes between healthy human individuals. The CDR3 is 13 amino acids. Looked up from germline, CDR1 is GTSNPN and CDR2 is SVGIG (reference sequence). V lost 4 bases and J 1 base, leaving 10 bases between the germline ends. Sequencing was performed with immunoSEQ multiplex PCR; in TCRdb, only in-frame clones are kept and a portion is missing. This table has a few million clones, 90% to 96% appearing once. The sequenced sample consisted of naive CD4+ T cells sorted from blood. The subset is: CD45RA+ positively selected. The origin of this receptor is a man between 18 and 35 years old in good health. The chain has TRBV30 and TRBJ1-1; no clear D gene. This chain's CDR3 is CAWTPGENTEAFF. CDR3 DNA: TGTGCCTGGACACCAGGCGAGAACACTGAAGCTTTCTTT.